What follows are 15 T cell receptor beta chains derived from one specimen sequenced in a study of cytomegalovirus exposure and HLA in healthy donors. Researchers ran the PCR with 60 Vbeta and 13 Jbeta primers. Repertoires were generated with immunoSEQ multiplex PCR, while TCRdb's copy carries only in-frame clones and drops some. The data show around 130,000 clones, with around 79% seen just once and around 1.4% held by the top ten. The sample consisted of PBMCs. The receptor set was obtained from a woman in her late teens or twenties in good health and CMV-seronegative.

This chain uses TRBV27 with TRBJ1-1; possibly TRBD1 for D (6 bases). Germline V lookup: CDR1 MNHEY, CDR2 SMNVEV (reference sequence). The CDR3 contains 14 residues. Trimming stripped 5 bases from V and 6 bases from J, with 16 bases between. CDR3 in DNA: TGTGCCAGCAGTCTCACGACAGGTCATTCTGAAGCTTTCTTT. Protein sequence: CASSLTTGHSEAFF.

This chain joins TRBV19 and TRBJ2-3; 7 bases are shared with TRBD1. CDR3 length: 16 residues. Germline-derived CDR1 and CDR2 are LNHDA and SQIVND (reference sequence). V was clipped by 6 bases and J by 4 bases; unmatched bases: 13. CDR3 amino acids: CASRLRGPMSADTQYF. DNA for the CDR3: TGTGCCAGTAGGCTGAGGGGGCCTATGAGCGCAGATACGCAGTATTTT.

This chain joins TRBV5-1 and TRBJ1-1; no definite D call. Germline V lookup: CDR1 SGHRS, CDR2 YFSETQ. The length of the CDR3 is 15 residues. V was pared by 4 bases and J by 0 bases, with 13 bases between. CDR3 in DNA: TGCGCCAGCAGCCCAGAGGAGGCGGTGAACACTGAAGCTTTCTTT. Translation: CASSPEEAVNTEAFF. The variable domain in full, with the rest retrieved from reference TRBV5-1 and TRBJ1-1, is KAGVTQTPRYLIKTRGQQVTLSCSPISGHRSVSWYQQTPGQGLQFLFEYFSETQRNKGNFPGRFSGRQFSNSRSEMNVSTLELGDSALYLCASSPEEAVNTEAFFGQGTRLTVV.

This clone appeared once. This chain uses TRBV9 with TRBJ2-1; D is ambiguous. Germline CDR1 and CDR2: SGDLS and YYNGEE. V was cut by 0 bases and J by 6 bases, with 4 bases left in between. This CDR3 region has 12 residues. Here the CDR3 reads CASSVVRNEQFF. CDR3 nucleotide sequence: TGTGCCAGCAGCGTAGTTCGCAATGAGCAGTTCTTC.

This clone was seen a handful of times. CDR3 sequence: CSVDRRLSYNEQFF. The CDR3 DNA reads as TGCAGCGTTGATCGGCGGCTCTCCTACAATGAGCAGTTCTTC. The genes are TRBV29-1 and TRBJ2-1; D not resolved. The CDR3 is 14 amino acids. Deletions cut 3 bases from V and 0 bases from J, with 9 bases between. From germline, CDR1 is SQVTM and CDR2 ANQGSEA.

J is TRBJ1-1 and V is TRBV6-5; weak D call: TRBD1 (5 bases). V was cut by 5 bases and J by 0 bases, with 7 bases left in between. Germline-derived CDR1 and CDR2 are MNHEY and SVGAGI. The CDR3 extends over 13 amino acids. DNA for the CDR3: TGTGCCAGCAGTGGACAAATGAACACTGAAGCTTTCTTT. Its protein is CASSGQMNTEAFF.

Concerning this clone itself: One junction end does not reproduce the germline sequence, and a read error may be involved. The gene calls are TRBV7-6 and TRBJ2-6, with D perhaps matching TRBD1 (5 bases). This CDR3 comprises 17 residues. From germline, CDR1 is SGHVS and CDR2 FNYEAQ. The CDR3: CASSLDPYMAGANGLTF. The CDR3, as DNA: TGTGCCAGCAGCTTAGACCCCTACATGGCTGGGGCCAACGGCCTGACTTTC.

A few counts support this clone. The chain has TRBV5-5 and TRBJ1-1; the D is unclear. Germline V gives CDR1 SGHKS, CDR2 YYEKEE (reference sequence). V was trimmed by 2 bases and J by 7 bases, leaving 9 bases between them. CDR3 size: 12 residues. This chain's CDR3 is CASSFVASEAFF. CDR3 in DNA: TGTGCCAGCAGCTTCGTGGCTAGTGAAGCTTTCTTT.

The CDR3: CSVDDHRLQGGTEAFF. The CDR3, as DNA: TGCAGCGTTGACGATCACCGCCTCCAGGGGGGAACTGAAGCTTTCTTT. This chain joins TRBV29-1 and TRBJ1-1; TRBD1 matches 7 bases. The CDR3 is 16 residues long. The ends lost 3 bases at V and 5 bases at J; junction bases unmatched: 15. Germline CDR1 reads SQVTM; CDR2 reads ANQGSEA.

A single count supports this clone. This sequence joins TRBV4-1 and TRBJ2-7, with 7 positions matching TRBD2. V gave up 3 bases and J gave up 5 bases; unmatched junction bases: 10. The CDR3 totals 15 residues. From germline, CDR1 is MGHRA and CDR2 YSYEKL. The DNA of the CDR3 is TGCGCCAGCAGCCAGGGCGGGCTAGCGGTGAACGAGCAGTACTTC. It encodes CASSQGGLAVNEQYF.

This rearrangement joins TRBV7-9 to TRBJ1-6; 7 positions match TRBD1. The trim removed 3 bases at V and 9 bases at J, leaving 14 bases unmatched. CDR3 length equals 17 residues. The germline V gene encodes CDR1 SEHNR and CDR2 FQNEAQ (reference sequence). DNA of the CDR3: TGTGCCAGCAGCTTTATCACCCACCGGGACAGTCCTTCACCCCTCCACTTT. This encodes CASSFITHRDSPSPLHF.

CDR3 coding DNA: TGTGCCAGCAGCTTAGATACAGGGGGCCTCTATGGCTACACCTTC. Protein: CASSLDTGGLYGYTF. This sequence joins TRBV11-2 and TRBJ1-2, with 9 bases lining up with TRBD1. CDR3 length: 15 amino acids. J was trimmed by 4 bases and V by 0 bases; bases with no gene match: 3. The germline V gene encodes CDR1 SGHAT and CDR2 FQNNGV.

This sequence joins TRBV6-1 and TRBJ1-3, with 7 bases matching TRBD1. V was pared by 6 bases and J by 4 bases, with 6 bases of the junction left unmatched. CDR3 size: 14 residues. CDR1 is MNHNS, CDR2 SASEGT, per germline. The CDR3, as DNA: TGTGCCAGCAGAATACAGGGGATCGGAAACACCATATATTTT. Translating gives CASRIQGIGNTIYF.

The J gene is TRBJ1-5, the V gene TRBV19; tentatively, D is TRBD1 (6 bases). The germline gives CDR1 LNHDA, CDR2 SQIVND (reference sequence). This CDR3 region has 15 residues. V lost 3 bases to trimming and J lost 4 bases, with 13 bases between them. CDR3 amino acids: CASSIMDRLNQPQHF. The DNA for the CDR3 is TGTGCCAGTAGTATTATGGACAGATTAAATCAGCCCCAGCATTTT.

The chain recombines TRBV7-2 with TRBJ1-2, with 9 bases lining up with TRBD1. The CDR3 is made up of 16 amino acids. Germline-derived CDR1 and CDR2 are SGHTA and FQGNSA. V was pared by 4 bases and J by 4 bases, with 10 bases of the junction left unmatched. This CDR3 reads CASSSIRTGARYGYTF. The CDR3 nucleotides are TGTGCCAGCAGCTCCATACGGACAGGGGCCCGCTATGGCTACACCTTC. Using reference TRBV7-2 and TRBJ1-2 for the parts outside the CDR3, the full variable domain is GAGVSQSPSNKVTEKGKDVELRCDPISGHTALYWYRQSLGQGLEFLIYFQGNSAPDKSGLPSDRFSAERTGGSVSTLTIQRTQQEDSAVYLCASSSIRTGARYGYTFGSGTRLTVV.